This TCR beta chain is from a study of T cell responses to AZD1222 COVID-19 vaccine. Study details: Second-dose intervals near 4 or 12 weeks were combined.

Whole-study results and caveats: Compared with day 0, the breadth and depth of the Spike-specific TCR repertoire rose significantly after two doses of AZD1222.

There are 14 residues in the CDR3. Germline CDR1 and CDR2: SGHRS and YFSETQ. The V gene lost 5 bases and the J gene lost 2 bases, with 8 bases spanning the gap. The method was immunoSEQ multiplex PCR; TCRdb's version includes in-frame clones alone and lacks a portion of them. The table records around 130,000 clones, 80% to 90% of them present only once. Concerning this clone itself: Its antigen is unidentified.

The chain combines TRBV5-1 with TRBJ1-6; the D is unclear. Sequenced material: peripheral blood, taken on day 0 of AZD1222 vaccination. The sequence was obtained from an adult in good health. CDR3 region: CASSDGTYNSPLHF. The CDR3 coding sequence is TGCGCCAGCAGTGACGGAACCTATAATTCACCCCTCCACTTT.